One sample yielded the 6 T cell receptor beta chains listed below, sequenced in a study of PD-L1 blockade in urothelial cancer. Profiling relied on immunoSEQ multiplex PCR, and the TCRdb table lists in-frame clones only, not all of them. The sample shows roughly 56,000 clones, 70% to 90% of them seen only once. The time point denotes: pretreatment peripheral blood. The sequencing used PBMCs, collected around atezolizumab (anti-PD-L1) treatment. These receptors were taken from a man aged 55 to 70 with urothelial cancer.

This sequence joins TRBV4-3 and TRBJ2-1, with 10 bases that match TRBD2. V was clipped by 3 bases and J by 5 bases; unmatched bases: 7. The CDR3 has 16 residues. Germline values: CDR1 LGHNA, CDR2 YSLEER. The CDR3 DNA reads TGCGCCAGCAGCCAGGCCCCAGCGGGGGGGAACAATGAGCAGTTCTTC. As protein: CASSQAPAGGNNEQFF.

J is TRBJ2-2 and V is TRBV5-1; 11 nucleotides align to TRBD1. The CDR3 totals 18 residues. J lost 4 bases, V lost 4 bases, and 12 bases had no gene match. Germline assignment: CDR1 SGHRS and CDR2 YFSETQ. The CDR3: CASSPRTGGIGPTGELFF. Here the CDR3 DNA reads TGCGCCAGCAGCCCCCGGACAGGGGGCATAGGTCCCACCGGGGAGCTGTTTTTT.

The genes are TRBV6-1 and TRBJ2-4; a weak D match, TRBD2 (5 bases). This CDR3 spans 13 amino acids. Trimming removed 9 bases at V and 6 bases at J, with 15 bases between. Germline CDR1 MNHNS, CDR2 SASEGT. The CDR3 coding sequence is TGTGCCAGTTCGCGACTACCAGGAAACATTCAGTACTTC. Residues: CASSRLPGNIQYF.

The chain's CDR3 is CSVERQMNTEAFF. The CDR3 DNA sequence: TGCAGCGTTGAACGACAGATGAACACTGAAGCTTTCTTT. The chain employs TRBV29-1 and TRBJ1-1; weak D call: TRBD1 (5 bases). The CDR3 totals 13 residues. Trimming cost V 2 bases and J 0 bases, with 7 bases left between them. In germline, CDR1 is SQVTM, CDR2 ANQGSEA.

Only a few counts were recorded for this clone. This rearrangement joins TRBV30 to TRBJ1-5; the D is unclear. CDR3 size: 16 residues. Trimming took off 3 bases at V and 2 bases at J, with 17 bases between the two ends. Germline CDR1 reads GTSNPN; CDR2 reads SVGIG (reference sequence). The CDR3, as DNA: TGTGCCTGGAGAAGTACGGAGGGTTCGGGCAATCAGCCCCAGCATTTT. As protein: CAWRSTEGSGNQPQHF.

In this sample, this clone turned up a few times. V gene TRBV5-5 combines with J gene TRBJ1-1, with D perhaps TRBD1 (6 bases). The CDR3 totals 15 residues. V was trimmed by 4 bases and J by 3 bases, leaving 16 bases between them. The germline gives CDR1 SGHKS, CDR2 YYEKEE (reference sequence). CDR3 nucleotides: TGTGCCAGCAGCCCTCTGGGGGGGGCGGACACTGAAGCTTTCTTT. It translates to CASSPLGGADTEAFF.